This T cell receptor beta chain came from a study of blood T cell repertoires in COVID-19. As for the study in general: Material from acute and convalescent COVID-19 was sourced from the United States, Italy and Spain. T cells, B-cell-depleted T cells, or PBMCs supplied cDNA or gDNA.

The V gene lost 2 bases and the J gene lost 3 bases, with 7 bases spanning the gap. The CDR3 runs 13 residues. Germline values: CDR1 KGHSH, CDR2 LQKENI. Original methodology: Amplifying reference gene primers gave estimates of nucleated cell counts. The protocol was immunoSEQ multiplex PCR, while the TCRdb copy is restricted to in-frame clones and leaves out a portion. V and J calls and clone size are those listed in that table; D and trimming were worked out from the DNA. Of 25,000 to 30,000 clones detected, more than 70% appear once; the ten largest clones hold about 2.5%. What was sequenced was peripheral blood. The receptor was isolated from a human donor in a cohort sampled during active COVID-19. V gene TRBV18 combines with J gene TRBJ1-1; D gene uncertain. As DNA, the CDR3 is TGTGCCAGCTCACCAGGTCAGGACACTGAAGCTTTCTTT. Protein product: CASSPGQDTEAFF.